One T cell receptor (beta chain) is described in this entry. Its antigen is not known. The record originates from a study of cytomegalovirus exposure and HLA in healthy donors. Broader study findings: CMV serostatus was the sole immune exposure information available. The study flagged 150 to 200 TCR beta chains as cytomegalovirus-associated. Among the most significant clusters, several appeared linked to common viral pathogens in a later analysis.

Use of 60 Vbeta and 13 Jbeta primers characterized the PCR. Sequencing was performed with immunoSEQ multiplex PCR; in TCRdb, only in-frame clones are kept and a portion is missing. The sample has fewer than 60,000 clones; approximately 82% are singletons. Sequenced material: PBMCs. The receptor was isolated from a man aged 50 to 59 in good health and CMV-seronegative.

CDR3 nucleotides: TGTGCCAGCAGCTCCGGACTAGCGGGGGTAAGGACAGATACGCAGTATTTT. Its translation: CASSSGLAGVRTDTQYF. The chain joins TRBV7-9 to TRBJ2-3; 13 bases match TRBD2. The junction had 7 bases not matched to a gene; V was cut back by 4 bases and J by 3 bases. The germline CDR1 and CDR2 sequences are SEHNR and FQNEAQ (reference sequence). The CDR3 spans 17 residues.